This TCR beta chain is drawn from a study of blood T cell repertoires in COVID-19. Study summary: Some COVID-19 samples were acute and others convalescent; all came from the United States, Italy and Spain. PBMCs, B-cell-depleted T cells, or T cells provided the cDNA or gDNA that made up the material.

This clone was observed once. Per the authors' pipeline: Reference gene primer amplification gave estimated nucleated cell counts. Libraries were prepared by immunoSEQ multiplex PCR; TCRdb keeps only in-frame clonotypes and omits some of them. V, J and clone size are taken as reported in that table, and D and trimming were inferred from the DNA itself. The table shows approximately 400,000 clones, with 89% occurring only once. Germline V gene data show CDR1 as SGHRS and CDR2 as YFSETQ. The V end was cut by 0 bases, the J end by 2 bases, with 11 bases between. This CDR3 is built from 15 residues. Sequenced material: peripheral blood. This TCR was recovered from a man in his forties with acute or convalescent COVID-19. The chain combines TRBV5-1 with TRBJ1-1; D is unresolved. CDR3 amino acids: CASSLVEVTNTEAFF. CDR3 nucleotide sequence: TGCGCCAGCAGCTTGGTAGAGGTTACCAACACTGAAGCTTTCTTT. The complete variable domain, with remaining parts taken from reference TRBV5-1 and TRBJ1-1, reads KAGVTQTPRYLIKTRGQQVTLSCSPISGHRSVSWYQQTPGQGLQFLFEYFSETQRNKGNFPGRFSGRQFSNSRSEMNVSTLELGDSALYLCASSLVEVTNTEAFFGQGTRLTVV.